This is a list of T cell receptor beta chains from one sample in a study of blood T cell repertoires in COVID-19. The method was immunoSEQ multiplex PCR; TCRdb's version includes in-frame clones alone and lacks a portion of them. Among approximately 190,000 clones listed, 75% to 90% were seen once. The sequenced material came from peripheral blood. These receptors all stem from a woman between 40 and 50 years old with acute or convalescent COVID-19. CDR3s include the opening cysteine and the closing phenylalanine or tryptophan. D genes are given only for firm matches. Clone size appears in some rows only: once, few, many, or a class for an expanded clone.

d_call	clone_size	v_call	j_call	cdr3_nt	cdr3_aa
NA	NA	TRBV20-1	TRBJ2-3	TGCAGTGCTAGAGGGAGAGATACGCAGTATTTT	CSARGRDTQYF
NA	NA	TRBV28	TRBJ1-2	TGTGCCAGCAGGACCGATCGCGGATATGGCTACACCTTC	CASRTDRGYGYTF
TRBD2	NA	TRBV29-1	TRBJ2-2	TGCAGCGCTGTTGCCCTAGCGGGAACCCTAACCGGGGAGCTGTTTTTT	CSAVALAGTLTGELFF
TRBD2	few	TRBV29-1	TRBJ2-1	TGCAGCGCTATGACTAGCGGGTCAATTAGCTCCTACAATGAGCAGTTCTTC	CSAMTSGSISSYNEQFF
NA	NA	TRBV5-1	TRBJ2-2	TGCGCCAGCAGCTTGCCCCAGATAAACACCGGGGAGCTGTTTTTT	CASSLPQINTGELFF
TRBD2	NA	TRBV28	TRBJ2-2	TGTGCCAGCAGTCGACTAGCGGGGAACACCGGGGAGCTGTTTTTT	CASSRLAGNTGELFF
TRBD2	NA	TRBV25-1	TRBJ2-3	TGTGCCAGCAGTCAGTGGGGACTCGGCGGGAGGAGCACAGATACGCAGTATTTT	CASSQWGLGGRSTDTQYF
TRBD2	NA	TRBV29-1	TRBJ2-2	TGCAGCGTTGAAGACACTAGCGGGGGACCGAACACCGGGGAGCTGTTTTTT	CSVEDTSGGPNTGELFF
NA	once	TRBV5-4	TRBJ2-7	TGTGCCAGCAGCTTGTCTGCGACTGGGTCCTACGAGCAGTACTTC	CASSLSATGSYEQYF
NA	NA	TRBV29-1	TRBJ1-2	TGCAGCATCCTTACAGGGCTTTTAGGCTACACCTTC	CSILTGLLGYTF
TRBD1	NA	TRBV5-4	TRBJ2-2	TGTGCCAGCAGCTTGTCCAGGGGACAGGGTTCGGGCACCGGGGAGCTGTTTTTT	CASSLSRGQGSGTGELFF
NA	NA	TRBV29-1	TRBJ1-2	TGCAGCGGCATAGGGGCCCTCTATGGCTACACCTTC	CSGIGALYGYTF
TRBD1	NA	TRBV2	TRBJ2-6	TGTGCCAGCAGTGAGGGGGACAGTTCAGGGGCCAACGTCCTGACTTTC	CASSEGDSSGANVLTF
NA	once	TRBV30	TRBJ2-1	TGTGCCTGGAACTTGGCGGTATCCTACAATGAGCAGTTCTTC	CAWNLAVSYNEQFF
TRBD1	NA	TRBV9	TRBJ2-3	TGTGCCAGCAGCGTAGTTGGGACAGGAGATACGCAGTATTTT	CASSVVGTGDTQYF
TRBD2	NA	TRBV6-5	TRBJ2-5	TGTGCCAGTGGCCGGGGGGAACGAGAGACCCAGTACTTC	CASGRGERETQYF
TRBD1	NA	TRBV20-1	TRBJ2-3	TGCAGTGCTAGAGGCGACAGGGGCCGGAGTTTT	CSARGDRGRSF
NA	NA	TRBV7-8	TRBJ1-5	TGTGCCAGCAGCCCCAGGGGTGGGGTAGATCAGCCCCAGCATTTT	CASSPRGGVDQPQHF
NA	NA	TRBV7-2	TRBJ2-3	TGTGCCAGCAGCTTTCGGGGGGCCGGGGCAGATACGCAGTATTTT	CASSFRGAGADTQYF
TRBD1	NA	TRBV7-8	TRBJ1-5	TGTGCCAGCAGCCGGACGCAGGGGGGTTATCAGCCCCAGCATTTT	CASSRTQGGYQPQHF
TRBD1	NA	TRBV6-5	TRBJ1-3	TGTGCCAGCAGTCCGACAGGGGGCGGAAACACCATATATTTT	CASSPTGGGNTIYF
NA	NA	TRBV19	TRBJ2-7	TGTGCCAGTAGTATTCTCGACACCTCCTACGAGCAGTACTTC	CASSILDTSYEQYF
NA	NA	TRBV28	TRBJ2-7	TGTGCCAGCAGGTCGCAGGGGGGCAGCTACGAGCAGTACTTC	CASRSQGGSYEQYF
TRBD1	NA	TRBV30	TRBJ2-2	TGTGCCTGGGACCGGGACAGCGTCAACACCGGGGAGCTGTTTTTT	CAWDRDSVNTGELFF
TRBD2	NA	TRBV27	TRBJ2-4	TGTGCCGGCCCACCCCCACTAGCGGGGATATATTTGGGTGGATGGGACATTCAGTACTTC	CAGPPPLAGIYLGGWDIQYF
TRBD1	NA	TRBV5-8	TRBJ1-1	TGTGCCAGCAGCTTGGTTGGACAGGGGGCATGGGTCACTGAAGCTTTCTTT	CASSLVGQGAWVTEAFF
TRBD2	NA	TRBV15	TRBJ2-5	TGTGCCACCAGCAGAGCGGGTAGCGGGGCCCAAGAGACCCAGTACTTC	CATSRAGSGAQETQYF
NA	NA	TRBV19	TRBJ2-7	TGTGCCAGTAGTGAGGGATACTACGAGCAGTACTTC	CASSEGYYEQYF
NA	NA	TRBV21-1	TRBJ1-1	TGTGCCAGTAAGACCGGGACAAAACTCATGAACACTGAAGCTTTCTTT	CASKTGTKLMNTEAFF
NA	NA	TRBV24-1	TRBJ2-5	TGTGCCACCAGTGTCGGGCGGGGTTTGTCAGAGACCCAGTACTTC	CATSVGRGLSETQYF
TRBD1	NA	TRBV12-3/TRBV12-4	TRBJ1-5	TGTGCCAGCAGCTGGGACAGTAATCAGCCCCAGCATTTT	CASSWDSNQPQHF
NA	NA	TRBV15	TRBJ1-4	TGTGCCACCAACCACCGACCCGGGAGGATTGAAAAACTGTTTTTT	CATNHRPGRIEKLFF
NA	NA	TRBV30	TRBJ1-1	TGTGCCTGGAGCCGGGACTCGAACACTGAAGCTTTCTTT	CAWSRDSNTEAFF
TRBD2	NA	TRBV7-9	TRBJ2-1	TGTGCCAGCAGCTTAGCCAGCTCCGGGACTAGCCCCTACAATGAGCAGTTCTTC	CASSLASSGTSPYNEQFF
NA	NA	TRBV1	TRBJ1-2	TGCACCAGCAGCCAAGGACAGGGAGGACGGGGCTACACCTTC	CTSSQGQGGRGYTF
NA	NA	TRBV29-1	TRBJ1-1	TGCAGCGCCAGCAAGGGAAGGGGCACTGAAGCTTTCTTT	CSASKGRGTEAFF
NA	NA	TRBV6-5	TRBJ2-2	TGTGCCAGCAACAGACAGGGAGGTAACACCGGGGAGCTGTTTTTT	CASNRQGGNTGELFF
TRBD2	NA	TRBV19	TRBJ2-1	TGTGCCAGTAGTATATCGGCAGCGGGGCGTTCCTACAATGAGCAGTTCTTC	CASSISAAGRSYNEQFF
NA	NA	TRBV5-4	TRBJ1-1	TGTGCCGGCTCGGGGAAAAACACTGAAGCTTTCTTT	CAGSGKNTEAFF